This is a list of T cell receptor beta chains from one sample in a study of Graves' ophthalmopathy and Graves' hyperthyroidism. Using its own MiXCR run on the multiplex PCR reads, TCRdb lists one record per CDR3 protein. The data contain 500,000 to 700,000 distinct CDR3 sequences, 22% of them singletons. Sequencing was performed on peripheral blood. The receptors stem from a woman between 18 and 29 years old with stable Graves' hyperthyroidism. Some clones in this sample may be carry-over from other donors' samples. Both conserved end residues are part of each CDR3. Each record gives: J gene, D gene, clone size, V gene, CDR3 protein, CDR3 DNA. The D gene is left open where the match is weak. For some rows the clone size is stated as once, few or many, or as a class when expanded; others skip it.

>TRBJ2-2|TRBD1|many|TRBV30
CAWSVSGGRGELFF
TGTGCCTGGAGTGTATCAGGGGGCCGTGGGGAGCTGTTTTTT
>TRBJ2-2|-|many|TRBV11-2
CASSWTDANTGELFF
TGTGCCAGCAGCTGGACTGACGCGAACACCGGGGAGCTGTTTTTT
>TRBJ1-2|TRBD1|-|TRBV30
CAWKAGQGAGYTF
TGTGCCTGGAAGGCGGGACAGGGGGCAGGCTACACCTTC
>TRBJ2-7|TRBD1|-|TRBV6-1
CASSEYLAGQGGEQYF
TGTGCCAGCAGTGAATATCTTGCAGGACAGGGTGGCGAGCAGTACTTC
>TRBJ1-5|-|many|TRBV19
CASTARGRAYSNQPQHF
TGTGCCAGTACCGCGAGGGGAAGGGCCTATAGCAATCAGCCCCAGCATTTT
>TRBJ1-1|TRBD1|many|TRBV5-1
CASSPSRGFSTEAFF
TGCGCCAGCAGCCCATCCAGGGGGTTTAGCACTGAAGCTTTCTTT
>TRBJ1-2|-|many|TRBV9
CASSPGTQLYGYTF
TGTGCCAGCAGCCCCGGGACACAACTCTATGGCTACACCTTC
>TRBJ1-2|-|once|TRBV12-3/TRBV12-4
CASSSLQGVEGGYTF
TGTGCCAGCAGTTCCCTGCAGGGAGTGGAAGGTGGCTACACCTTC
>TRBJ2-5|-|many|TRBV15
CATSGGRETQYF
TGTGCCACCAGCGGGGGTCGGGAGACCCAGTACTTC
>TRBJ1-3|-|many|TRBV28
CASRPEVSGNTIYF
TGTGCCAGCAGGCCAGAAGTCTCTGGAAACACCATATATTTT
>TRBJ2-2|TRBD1|many|TRBV11-1
CASSRTTGEGELFF
TGTGCCAGCAGCCGCACAACAGGGGAGGGGGAGCTGTTTTTT
>TRBJ1-1|-|-|TRBV2
CASSWGVTTEAFF
TGTGCCAGCAGCTGGGGCGTAACCACTGAAGCTTTCTTT
>TRBJ2-7|TRBD1|-|TRBV27
CASSFRQGPTYEQYF
TGTGCCAGCAGTTTTCGACAGGGGCCGACCTACGAGCAGTACTTC
>TRBJ1-1|TRBD1|few|TRBV28
CASRNVGQGVTEAFF
TGTGCCAGCAGAAATGTGGGGCAGGGGGTCACTGAAGCTTTCTTT
>TRBJ1-5|TRBD1|many|TRBV9
CASSRGQDSNQPQHF
TGTGCCAGCAGCCGGGGACAGGATAGCAATCAGCCCCAGCATTTT
>TRBJ1-1|-|-|TRBV4-1
CASSQGSWNTEAFF
TGCGCCAGCAGCCAAGGTTCGTGGAACACTGAAGCTTTCTTT
>TRBJ1-1|-|few|TRBV7-9
CASSLHDVASEAFF
TGTGCCAGCAGCTTACACGACGTAGCGTCTGAAGCTTTCTTT
>TRBJ2-7|-|few|TRBV28
CASSEFTGVATYEQYF
TGTGCCAGCAGTGAATTTACGGGAGTCGCCACCTACGAGCAGTACTTC
>TRBJ1-6|-|many|TRBV5-1
CASSFWGSYNSPLHF
TGCGCCAGCAGCTTCTGGGGCTCCTATAATTCACCCCTCCACTTT
>TRBJ1-5|TRBD1|many|TRBV2
CASSEAFWGTGAYNQPQHF
TGTGCCAGCAGTGAAGCGTTTTGGGGGACAGGGGCATACAATCAGCCCCAGCATTTT
>TRBJ1-1|TRBD1|many|TRBV19
CASSGQGKRLNTEAFF
TGTGCCAGTAGCGGACAGGGCAAAAGATTGAACACTGAAGCTTTCTTT
>TRBJ1-3|-|-|TRBV19
CASSPTVESGNTIYF
TGTGCCAGTAGTCCAACAGTCGAATCTGGAAACACCATATATTTT
>TRBJ1-2|-|many|TRBV5-1
CASSPGPEGNYGYTF
TGCGCCAGCAGCCCTGGTCCAGAGGGTAACTATGGCTACACCTTC
>TRBJ1-2|-|many|TRBV20-1
CSARDLPGYTF
TGCAGTGCTAGAGATCTTCCTGGCTACACCTTC
>TRBJ2-2|-|many|TRBV2
CASSDRKGTGELFF
TGTGCCAGCAGTGACAGGAAGGGCACCGGGGAGCTGTTTTTT
>TRBJ2-2|TRBD2|few|TRBV5-4
CASTPGGSPTGELFF
TGTGCCAGCACCCCGGGGGGGAGCCCCACCGGGGAGCTGTTTTTT
>TRBJ2-7|-|many|TRBV7-2
CASSLGSFPYEQYF
TGTGCCAGCAGCTTGGGAAGTTTCCCCTACGAGCAGTACTTC
>TRBJ1-3|-|-|TRBV30
CALLQFRSGNTIYF
TGTGCCTTATTACAGTTTCGCTCTGGAAACACCATATATTTT
>TRBJ2-7|-|many|TRBV6-1
CASASIKGPDEQYF
TGTGCCAGCGCTTCGATTAAGGGCCCGGACGAGCAGTACTTC
>TRBJ2-5|-|many|TRBV7-2
CASSLVGGAQETQYF
TGTGCCAGCAGCTTAGTTGGCGGGGCGCAAGAGACCCAGTACTTC
>TRBJ2-7|TRBD1|many|TRBV7-9
CASSTGQGWYEQYF
TGTGCCAGCAGCACAGGACAGGGGTGGTACGAGCAGTACTTC
>TRBJ2-5|-|many|TRBV12-3/TRBV12-4
CASSLDGGSGTQYF
TGTGCCAGCAGTTTAGATGGGGGCTCGGGGACCCAGTACTTC
>TRBJ1-1|TRBD1|-|TRBV19
CASSKTGVDTEAFF
TGTGCCAGTAGTAAGACAGGGGTGGACACTGAAGCTTTCTTT